The 9 T cell receptor beta chains presented below share a single source sample, sequenced in a study of vaccination effects on CD4 cells after COVID-19. Sequencing in the ViraFEST assay came after antigen-specific CD4+ T cells had been expanded with viral peptide pools, which were used to stimulate PBMC. Scientists isolated CD4+ T cells after a roughly ten-day culture period ended. The vaccine given was either BNT162b2 or mRNA-1273, in two doses. TCRdb keeps only in-frame clones here, not all; method: immunoSEQ multiplex PCR. The repertoire holds roughly 24,000 clones, nearly 80% seen once, with about 6.3% in the top ten. These TCRs are of unknown antigen specificity. Sequencing was performed on CD4+ T cells from PBMCs cultured with SARS-CoV-2 spike peptides, taken after COVID-19 vaccination. These receptors were taken from a human donor who received a COVID-19 vaccine. Some clones in this sample may be carry-over from other donors' samples.

The chain has TRBV6-6 and TRBJ1-3; 8 positions agree with TRBD1. The V segment lost 6 bases and the J segment 2 bases; nucleotides outside the gene matches: 0. Germline lookup yields CDR1 MNHNY and CDR2 SVGAGI (reference sequence). The CDR3 has 13 residues. This CDR3 is CASRDRAGNTIYF. The CDR3 DNA is TGTGCCAGCAGGGACAGGGCTGGAAACACCATATATTTT.

This clone has just a few counts. The genes are TRBV29-1 and TRBJ2-5; possible D gene TRBD2, 6 bases. With 5 bases removed from V and 5 bases from J, the gap between germline ends came to 24 bases. The CDR3 is 16 amino acids. CDR1 is SQVTM and CDR2 is ANQGSEA in the germline V gene. The CDR3 DNA is TGCAGCGTTTCAAAATATCGGGACTTCGCAGCGGAGACCCAGTACTTC. Protein product: CSVSKYRDFAAETQYF.

This sequence joins TRBV5-1 and TRBJ2-5; a possible D gene is TRBD1 (6 bases). The germline CDR1 and CDR2 sequences are SGHRS and YFSETQ. This CDR3 region has 15 residues. Trimming stripped 5 bases from V and 1 base from J, with 15 bases between. The chain's CDR3 is CASRTGLRSQETQYF. Written as DNA, the CDR3 is TGCGCCAGCAGGACAGGCTTGAGGAGCCAAGAGACCCAGTACTTC. Drawing the rest from reference TRBV5-1 and TRBJ2-5, the complete variable domain is KAGVTQTPRYLIKTRGQQVTLSCSPISGHRSVSWYQQTPGQGLQFLFEYFSETQRNKGNFPGRFSGRQFSNSRSEMNVSTLELGDSALYLCASRTGLRSQETQYFGPGTRLLVL.

The chain has TRBV20-1 and TRBJ2-1; D possibly corresponds to TRBD2 (5 bases). Germline V gene data show CDR1 as DFQATT and CDR2 as SNEGSKA (reference sequence). V lost 3 bases to trimming and J lost 3 bases, with 12 bases between them. The CDR3 is 14 residues long. CDR3 amino acids: CSASLYRGYNEQFF. CDR3 in DNA: TGCAGTGCTAGTCTTTACCGGGGCTACAATGAGCAGTTCTTC.

In its sample, this clone was seen once. In DNA form, the CDR3 reads TGTGCCAGCAGTTCGTACAGGAACTATGGCTACACCTTC. This encodes CASSSYRNYGYTF. This sequence joins TRBV6-5 and TRBJ1-2, with a possible D match to TRBD1 (5 bases). Germline loops: CDR1 MNHEY, CDR2 SVGAGI. V dropped 4 bases and J dropped 2 bases, with 8 bases sitting between them. The CDR3 contains 13 residues.

This chain joins TRBV6-5 and TRBJ2-7; 7 bases line up with TRBD2. The CDR3 totals 14 residues. The germline V gene encodes CDR1 MNHEY and CDR2 SVGAGI. Trimming at V came to 6 bases and at J to 0 bases, leaving 5 bases not matched to a gene. CDR3 DNA: TGTGCCAGCAGGTCCGGCGGGAGCTCCTACGAGCAGTACGTC. This gives the protein CASRSGGSSYEQYV.

This rearrangement joins TRBV25-1 to TRBJ2-2; D tentatively fits TRBD1 or TRBD2 (5 bases each). The V gene's germline CDR1 is MGHDK and CDR2 SYGVNS. The CDR3 length is 18 residues. With 6 bases removed from V and 3 bases from J, the gap between germline ends came to 23 bases. This CDR3 reads CASRPKVKGSNDTGELFF. The CDR3 DNA sequence: TGTGCCAGCAGACCCAAGGTTAAGGGGAGTAATGACACCGGGGAGCTGTTTTTT.

This chain connects TRBV7-3 to TRBJ2-3, with a possible D match to TRBD1 (6 bases). The CDR3 is 15 residues long. V lost 0 bases and J 7 bases, leaving 14 bases between the germline ends. CDR1 and CDR2 from the germline V gene are SGHTA and FQGTGA. CDR3 in DNA: TGTGCCAGCAGCTTAACGGGGACATCGGCCTATACGCAGTATTTT. The encoded protein is CASSLTGTSAYTQYF.

The V call is TRBV28, the J call TRBJ2-1; no firm D call. Germline CDR1 is MDHEN and CDR2 is SYDVKM. This CDR3 has 13 amino acids. Trimming took 10 bases from V and 1 from J, leaving 11 bases between them. The CDR3 protein is CATTAISYNEQFF. The CDR3 DNA sequence: TGTGCCACCACAGCGATTTCCTACAATGAGCAGTTCTTC.